Shown below are 20 T cell receptor beta chains from a single sample sequenced in a study of T cells in Graves' hyperthyroidism and ophthalmopathy (dated by TCRdb to about 2019). Library preparation employed multiplex PCR. The sequencer was an Illumina HiSeq 2000. The TCR beta CDR3 regions were amplified from RNA transcripts. For the first round of RT-PCR on the TCR CDR3, the HTBI primer set was used together with the Qiagen OneStep RT-PCR kit. Clones were called with MiXCR by TCRdb after fastp trimmed the public reads at Q25, and only in-frame beta chains were retained. Rows with a matching CDR3 protein are joined into one entry that keeps the most common DNA and genes. This sample is represented by about 680,000 distinct CDR3 sequences; approximately 36% of them were singletons. The ten largest clones take up around 30% of the sample. Material for sequencing was blood. The receptors shown here come from a woman aged 40 to 55 with Graves' hyperthyroidism.

There are many counts of this clonotype. This rearrangement joins TRBV29-1 to TRBJ1-3; tentative D call: TRBD1 (6 bases). V lost 6 bases, J lost 0 bases, and 9 bases lay in between. There are 13 residues in the CDR3. CDR1 SQVTM and CDR2 ANQGSEA come from the germline V gene. Here the CDR3 reads CSVQGYSGNTIYF. Written as DNA, the CDR3 is TGCAGCGTACAGGGTTACTCTGGAAACACCATATATTTT.

This clonotype was seen more than once but under ten times. The chain couples TRBV4-3 to TRBJ2-6, with TRBD1 as a possible D gene (6 bases). The germline V and J ends were trimmed by 5 bases and 0 bases, with 14 bases remaining between them. CDR1 is LGHNA and CDR2 is YSLEER in the germline V gene. The CDR3 is 17 amino acids. The CDR3, as DNA: TGCGCCAGCAGCAACCGGGACATAACCTCTGGGGCCAACGTCCTGACTTTC. Translating it yields CASSNRDITSGANVLTF.

This clonotype has just a few counts. The J gene is TRBJ1-5, the V gene TRBV19, with 8 bases lining up with TRBD1. The CDR3 sequence is 15 residues long. Germline V gene sequence: CDR1 LNHDA, CDR2 SQIVND (reference sequence). The V gene end was trimmed by 6 bases and the J gene end by 2 bases; junction bases not matched to a gene: 6. CDR3 amino acids: CASRVQDRGNQPQHF. The CDR3 DNA follows: TGTGCCAGTAGGGTTCAGGACAGGGGCAATCAGCCCCAGCATTTT.

The gene calls are TRBV20-1 and TRBJ2-7, with D possibly being TRBD1 or TRBD2 (5 bases each). Germline CDR1 reads DFQATT; CDR2 reads SNEGSKA (reference sequence). This CDR3 is 14 amino acids long. V shed 4 bases and J shed 7 bases, with 20 bases lying between them. CDR3 nucleotides: TGCAGTGCTAAAAGGGGAGCGGCGGACAATGAGCAGTACTTC. It translates to CSAKRGAADNEQYF.

This sequence joins TRBV7-2 and TRBJ2-7; either TRBD1 or TRBD2 may fit D (5 bases each). Trimming left V 5 bases short and J 6 bases short, with 26 bases between. The CDR3 contains 17 residues. Germline values: CDR1 SGHTA, CDR2 FQGNSA. CDR3 region: CASSSPTVGLGDREQYF. CDR3 DNA sequence: TGTGCCAGCAGCAGCCCCACCGTTGGGCTGGGGGATCGCGAGCAGTACTTC.

The genes are TRBV6-5 and TRBJ1-1, with D maybe TRBD1 (5 bases). Germline V CDR1 and CDR2: MNHEY, SVGAGI. The CDR3 has 13 residues. V was shortened by 2 bases and J by 4 bases, with 8 bases between the two germline ends. This CDR3 is CASSYGAFTEAFF. As DNA, the CDR3 is TGTGCCAGCAGTTACGGGGCGTTCACTGAAGCTTTCTTT.

The rearrangement links TRBV25-1 to TRBJ1-5; D is ambiguous. Germline CDR1 is MGHDK and CDR2 is SYGVNS. The CDR3 sequence is 15 residues long. Trimming cost V 7 bases and J 6 bases, with 19 bases left between them. CDR3 sequence (DNA): TGTGCCAGCATGGGTCTTAATGGTCTTGTTCAGCCCCAGCATTTT. Its protein is CASMGLNGLVQPQHF. Full variable domain (missing parts from reference TRBV25-1 and TRBJ1-5): EADIYQTPRYLVIGTGKKITLECSQTMGHDKMYWYQQDPGMELHLIHYSYGVNSTEKGDLSSESTVSRIRTEHFPLTLESARPSHTSQYLCASMGLNGLVQPQHFGDGTRLSIL.

This clonotype came up once. This may be a read error, as it is one base from a much larger clone. The V and J genes are TRBV24-1 and TRBJ1-6, with D possibly being TRBD1 (6 bases). The CDR3 extends over 15 amino acids. Germline CDR1 and CDR2: KGHDR and SFDVKD. The CDR3 region is CAASAGGPYNSPLHF. CDR3 DNA: TGTGCCGCCAGTGCCGGGGGGCCTTATAATTCACCCCTCCACTTT.

J is TRBJ2-7 and V is TRBV7-4, with TRBD2 matching 7 bases. The germline CDR1 and CDR2 sequences are SGHVT and SQSDAQ. Unmatched junction bases numbered 11, after V lost 6 bases and J lost 6 bases. The CDR3 runs to 14 residues. The CDR3 sequence is CASSPGLRRGEQYF. CDR3 nucleotide sequence: TGTGCCAGCAGTCCGGGACTAAGACGCGGCGAGCAGTACTTC.

Concerning this clonotype itself: A read error is possible here, since a much larger clone lies one base away. This chain connects TRBV7-9 to TRBJ1-3; 9 nucleotides line up with TRBD1. The V gene's germline CDR1 is SEHNR and CDR2 FQNEAQ (reference sequence). The CDR3 loop spans 14 amino acids. The junction had 6 bases not matched to a gene; V was cut back by 3 bases and J by 9 bases. The CDR3 nucleotides read TGTGCCAGCAGCTTGGGGACAGGGCCAAGCACCATATATTTT. Its translation is CASSLGTGPSTIYF.

V and J are TRBV28 and TRBJ2-7, with 12 positions matching TRBD2. The CDR3 is 12 amino acids. Per germline, CDR1 MDHEN and CDR2 SYDVKM. J was trimmed by 12 bases and V by 5 bases; bases with no gene match: 5. CDR3 nucleotide sequence: TGTGCCAGCAGTCGACTAGCGGGAGAGGCGTACTTC. Its translation is CASSRLAGEAYF.

This clonotype was counted at least ten times. This chain connects TRBV2 to TRBJ1-3, with D possibly matching TRBD1 (5 bases). There are 15 residues in the CDR3. V shed 6 bases and J shed 0 bases, with 12 bases lying between them. Germline V gives CDR1 SNHLY, CDR2 FYNNEI. DNA for the CDR3: TGTGCCAGCAGGGTCGGGGGAGGCTCTGGAAACACCATATATTTT. Translated, it gives CASRVGGGSGNTIYF.

The chain is built from TRBV19 and TRBJ2-3; weak D call: TRBD2 (6 bases). With 3 bases removed from V and 1 base from J, the gap between germline ends came to 11 bases. CDR3 size: 15 residues. Germline V CDR1 and CDR2: LNHDA, SQIVND (reference sequence). The CDR3 loop reads CASSIRPSGTDTQYF. For the CDR3, the DNA is TGTGCCAGTAGTATTCGGCCTAGCGGCACAGATACGCAGTATTTT.

Turning to this clonotype: An end of the junction does not agree with germline; a read error may underlie this. This chain connects TRBV7-2 to TRBJ1-1; TRBD1 matches 9 bases. This CDR3 spans 15 amino acids. Germline-derived CDR1 and CDR2 are SGHTA and FQGNSA. CDR3 sequence (DNA): TGTGCCAACAGCTACCGGGGACAGGGGAACACTGAAGCTTTCTTT. Its protein product is CANSYRGQGNTEAFF.

This rearrangement joins TRBV29-1 to TRBJ1-4; weak D call: TRBD1 (5 bases). Trimming removed 4 bases at V and 0 bases at J, with 9 bases between. This CDR3 has 14 amino acids. Germline loops: CDR1 SQVTM, CDR2 ANQGSEA. CDR3 nucleotides: TGCAGCGTTGCCGGGGCCGCAACTAATGAAAAACTGTTTTTT. Translating it yields CSVAGAATNEKLFF.

The sample holds one count of this clonotype. This rearrangement joins TRBV13 to TRBJ2-7; 11 positions match TRBD2. The V gene's germline CDR1 is PRHDT and CDR2 FYEKMQ (reference sequence). The CDR3 is 17 amino acids. Trimming at V came to 3 bases and at J to 0 bases, leaving 7 bases not matched to a gene. CDR3 DNA sequence: TGTGCCAGCAGCTTTCTAGCGGGGGGCCCCCCCTCCTACGAGCAGTACTTC. It is translated as CASSFLAGGPPSYEQYF.

This clonotype turned up a few times. The chain is built from TRBV3-1 and TRBJ1-6, with 7 bases fitting TRBD1. The CDR3 has 15 residues. Germline assignment: CDR1 LGHDT and CDR2 YNNKEL (reference sequence). The V and J ends lost 4 bases and 9 bases, in that order; junction bases with no gene match: 9. The chain's CDR3 is CASSPGQEVGSPLHF. DNA for the CDR3: TGTGCCAGCAGCCCTGGACAGGAGGTCGGTTCACCCCTCCACTTT. Looking up the rest from reference TRBV3-1 and TRBJ1-6 gives the full variable domain: DTAVSQTPKYLVTQMGNDKSIKCEQNLGHDTMYWYKQDSKKFLKIMFSYNNKELIINETVPNRFSPKSPDKAHLNLHINSLELGDSAVYFCASSPGQEVGSPLHFGNGTRLTVT.

The chain uses TRBV20-1 and TRBJ1-5, with 8 bases fitting TRBD1. V was pared by 0 bases and J by 7 bases, with 8 bases of the junction left unmatched. The CDR3 contains 15 residues. Germline V gene sequence: CDR1 DFQATT, CDR2 SNEGSKA (reference sequence). This chain's CDR3 is CSARDAQGGRQPQHF. The DNA for the CDR3 is TGCAGTGCTAGAGATGCACAGGGGGGCAGACAGCCCCAGCATTTT.

Concerning this clonotype itself: It may be a read error: a sequence one base away is much more abundant. The CDR3 region has the DNA TGTGCCAGCAGTTTACCACTACTCTCCTACGAGCAGTACTTC. Translation: CASSLPLLSYEQYF. V usage is TRBV7-2 and J usage is TRBJ2-7; D is uncertain. The germline CDR1 and CDR2 sequences are SGHTA and FQGNSA. With 6 bases removed from V and 0 bases from J, the gap between germline ends came to 12 bases. The CDR3 has 14 amino acids.

This chain links TRBV7-8 with TRBJ2-2, with 13 bases lining up with TRBD2. Germline CDR1 and CDR2: SGHVS and FQNEAQ. The CDR3 loop spans 17 amino acids. V dropped 4 bases and J dropped 1; count of bases not matched to a gene: 3. The CDR3 nucleotides read TGTGCCAGCAGCTCGGGACTAGCGGGGCGGAACACCGGGGAGCTGTTTTTT. This translates into CASSSGLAGRNTGELFF.